This note documents a single TCR beta chain sequence. What it binds is not known. The data were obtained in a study of T cell responses to AZD1222 COVID-19 vaccine. Germline V gene data show CDR1 as SGHDN and CDR2 as FVKESK. The CDR3 has 17 residues. The V and J ends lost 0 bases and 2 bases respectively, with 13 bases between them. Profiled with immunoSEQ multiplex PCR; TCRdb holds only in-frame clones, not every one. The sample records tens of thousands of clones, 70% to 90% being singletons. The study's findings and limits: Repertoires were collected only later (after the peak T cell response had occurred). Compared with day 0, the breadth and depth of the Spike-specific TCR repertoire rose significantly after two doses of AZD1222. Baseline testing showed seropositivity in only a handful of AZD1222 recipients.

The analysis combined second doses at about 4 or about 12 weeks. Sequenced material: peripheral blood, taken 28 days after the second AZD1222 dose. The J gene is TRBJ2-2, the V gene TRBV14; D possibly matches TRBD1 or TRBD2 (6 bases each). The sequence derives from an adult who received the AZD1222 COVID-19 vaccine. The DNA for the CDR3 is TGTGCCAGCAGCCAAGATTGGAGGGGACACAACACCGGGGAGCTGTTTTTT. It specifies CASSQDWRGHNTGELFF.